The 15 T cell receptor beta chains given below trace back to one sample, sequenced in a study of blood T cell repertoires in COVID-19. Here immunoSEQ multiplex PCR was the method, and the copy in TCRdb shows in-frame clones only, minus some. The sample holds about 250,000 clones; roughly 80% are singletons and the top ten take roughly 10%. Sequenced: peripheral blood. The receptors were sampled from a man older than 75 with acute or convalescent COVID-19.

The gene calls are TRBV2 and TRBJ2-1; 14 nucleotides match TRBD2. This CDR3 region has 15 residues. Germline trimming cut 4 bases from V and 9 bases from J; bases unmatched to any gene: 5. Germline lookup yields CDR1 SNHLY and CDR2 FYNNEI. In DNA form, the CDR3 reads TGTGCCAGCAGTGGGGGACTAGCGGGAGTTAGTGAGCAGTTCTTC. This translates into CASSGGLAGVSEQFF. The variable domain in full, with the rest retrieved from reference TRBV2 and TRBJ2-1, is EPEVTQTPSHQVTQMGQEVILRCVPISNHLYFYWYRQILGQKVEFLVSFYNNEISEKSEIFDDQFSVERPDGSNFTLKIRSTKLEDSAMYFCASSGGLAGVSEQFFGPGTRLTVL.

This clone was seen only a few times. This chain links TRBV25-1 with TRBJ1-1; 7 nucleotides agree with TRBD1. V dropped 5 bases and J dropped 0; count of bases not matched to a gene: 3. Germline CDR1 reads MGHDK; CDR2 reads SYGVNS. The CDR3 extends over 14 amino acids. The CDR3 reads CASSPTGVNTEAFF. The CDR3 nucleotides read TGTGCCAGCAGTCCAACAGGGGTGAACACTGAAGCTTTCTTT.

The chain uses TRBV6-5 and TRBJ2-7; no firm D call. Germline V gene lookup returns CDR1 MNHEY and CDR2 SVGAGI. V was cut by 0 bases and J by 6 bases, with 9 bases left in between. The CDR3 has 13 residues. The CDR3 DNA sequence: TGTGCCAGCAGTTACTCGAGTACTGGCGAGCAGTACTTC. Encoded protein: CASSYSSTGEQYF.

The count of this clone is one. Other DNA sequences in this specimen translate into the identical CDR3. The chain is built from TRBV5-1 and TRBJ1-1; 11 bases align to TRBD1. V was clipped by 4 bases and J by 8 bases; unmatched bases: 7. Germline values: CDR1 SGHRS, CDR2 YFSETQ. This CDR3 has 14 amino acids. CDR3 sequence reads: CASSLDGQGAEAFF. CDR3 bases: TGCGCCAGCAGCCTAGATGGACAGGGGGCGGAAGCTTTCTTT.

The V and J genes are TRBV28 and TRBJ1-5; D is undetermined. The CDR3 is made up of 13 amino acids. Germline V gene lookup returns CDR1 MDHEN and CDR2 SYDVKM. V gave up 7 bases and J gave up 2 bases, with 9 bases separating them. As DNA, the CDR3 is TGTGCCAGCATAGGGAGCCGCAATCAGCCCCAGCATTTT. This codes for CASIGSRNQPQHF.

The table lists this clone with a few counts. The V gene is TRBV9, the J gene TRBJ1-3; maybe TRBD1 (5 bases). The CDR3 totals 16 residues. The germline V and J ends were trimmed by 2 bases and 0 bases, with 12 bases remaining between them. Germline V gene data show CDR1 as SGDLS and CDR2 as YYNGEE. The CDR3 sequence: CASSVSAQGSGNTIYF. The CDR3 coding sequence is TGTGCCAGCAGCGTGTCTGCCCAGGGCTCTGGAAACACCATATATTTT.

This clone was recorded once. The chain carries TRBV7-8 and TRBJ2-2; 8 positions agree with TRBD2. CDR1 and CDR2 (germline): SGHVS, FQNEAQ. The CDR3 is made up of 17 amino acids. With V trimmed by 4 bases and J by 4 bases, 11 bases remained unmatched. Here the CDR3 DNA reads TGTGCCAGCAGCTCCCGTGGTAGCGGGGTTCTCACCGGGGAGCTGTTTTTT. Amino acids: CASSSRGSGVLTGELFF.

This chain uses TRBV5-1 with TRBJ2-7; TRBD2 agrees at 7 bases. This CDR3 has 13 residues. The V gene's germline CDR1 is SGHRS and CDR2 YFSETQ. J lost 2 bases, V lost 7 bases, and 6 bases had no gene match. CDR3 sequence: CASGGGYAYEQYF. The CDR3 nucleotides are TGCGCCAGCGGGGGAGGGTATGCCTACGAGCAGTACTTC.

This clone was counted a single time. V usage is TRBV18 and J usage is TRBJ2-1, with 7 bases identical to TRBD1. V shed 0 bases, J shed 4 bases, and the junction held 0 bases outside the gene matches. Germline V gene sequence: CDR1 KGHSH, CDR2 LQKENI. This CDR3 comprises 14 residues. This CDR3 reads CASSPPDRYNEQFF. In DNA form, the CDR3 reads TGTGCCAGCTCACCACCGGACAGGTACAATGAGCAGTTCTTC.

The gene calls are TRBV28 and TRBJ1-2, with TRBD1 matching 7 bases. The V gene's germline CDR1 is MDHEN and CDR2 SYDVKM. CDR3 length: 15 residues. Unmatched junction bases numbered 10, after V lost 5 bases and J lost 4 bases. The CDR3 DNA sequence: TGTGCCAGCAGTGGCCTCGACAGGGTTGGCTATGGCTACACCTTC. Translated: CASSGLDRVGYGYTF.

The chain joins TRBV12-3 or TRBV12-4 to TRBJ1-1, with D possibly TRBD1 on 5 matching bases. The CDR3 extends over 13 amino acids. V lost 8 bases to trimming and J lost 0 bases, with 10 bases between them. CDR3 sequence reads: CASGRGVNTEAFF. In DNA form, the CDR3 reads TGTGCCAGCGGCCGGGGGGTGAACACTGAAGCTTTCTTT.

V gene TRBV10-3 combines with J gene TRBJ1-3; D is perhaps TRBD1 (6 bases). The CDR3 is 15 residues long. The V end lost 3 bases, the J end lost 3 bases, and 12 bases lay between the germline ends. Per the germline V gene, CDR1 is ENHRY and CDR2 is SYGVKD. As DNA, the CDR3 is TGTGCCATCAGTGATGTACAGGGATTTGGAAACACCATATATTTT. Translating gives CAISDVQGFGNTIYF.

For the CDR3, the DNA is TGTGCCAGCAGTGAAAGCGGGACACAATTCTACGAGCAGTACTTC. This gives the protein CASSESGTQFYEQYF. The chain recombines TRBV2 with TRBJ2-7, with D perhaps matching TRBD2 (7 bases). Trimming took off 2 bases at V and 3 bases at J, with 14 bases between the two ends. Germline V gene sequence: CDR1 SNHLY, CDR2 FYNNEI. The length of the CDR3 is 15 residues.

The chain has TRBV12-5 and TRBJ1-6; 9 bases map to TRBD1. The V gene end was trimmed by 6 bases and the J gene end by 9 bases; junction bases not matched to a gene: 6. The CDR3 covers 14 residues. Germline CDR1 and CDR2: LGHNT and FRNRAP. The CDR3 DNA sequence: TGTGCTAGTGGCCCCGGGACAGGGAGTTCACCCCTCCACTTT. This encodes CASGPGTGSSPLHF.

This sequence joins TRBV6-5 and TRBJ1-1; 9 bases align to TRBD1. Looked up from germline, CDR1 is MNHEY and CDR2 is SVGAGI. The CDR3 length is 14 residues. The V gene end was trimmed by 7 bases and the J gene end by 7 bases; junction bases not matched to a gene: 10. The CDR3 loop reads CASTPRDRDLEAFF. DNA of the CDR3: TGTGCCAGCACCCCCCGGGACAGGGATCTTGAAGCTTTCTTT.